The clone carrying this T cell receptor beta chain came up a few times. The data belong to a study of molecular identifiers for immune sequencing clone quantification. TCRdb passed the PCR reads through MiXCR, listing each CDR3 protein once. The data hold about 640,000 distinct CDR3 sequences, with just under 20% observed a single time. This CDR3 region has 15 residues. Germline-derived CDR1 and CDR2 are LNHDA and SQIVND (reference sequence). V shed 7 bases, J shed 4 bases, and the junction held 3 bases outside the gene matches. Libraries from naive CD8 cells were generated from 20,000 to 1,000,000 sorted cells (with 10%, 30% or 50% RNA).

This clonotype was sampled from a human donor in good health. Some libraries in this study had Jurkat cell RNA spiked in. The sequencing sample was made of naive CD8+ T cells from blood, with Jurkat cell RNA spiked in. Documented subset: FACS-sorted CD8+CD4-CCR7+CD45RA+ naive T cells. The chain joins TRBV19 to TRBJ2-1, with 14 positions matching TRBD2. For the CDR3, the DNA is TGTGCCAGTATCCGGACTAGCGGGGGGTACAATGAGCAGTTCTTC. Its protein product is CASIRTSGGYNEQFF.